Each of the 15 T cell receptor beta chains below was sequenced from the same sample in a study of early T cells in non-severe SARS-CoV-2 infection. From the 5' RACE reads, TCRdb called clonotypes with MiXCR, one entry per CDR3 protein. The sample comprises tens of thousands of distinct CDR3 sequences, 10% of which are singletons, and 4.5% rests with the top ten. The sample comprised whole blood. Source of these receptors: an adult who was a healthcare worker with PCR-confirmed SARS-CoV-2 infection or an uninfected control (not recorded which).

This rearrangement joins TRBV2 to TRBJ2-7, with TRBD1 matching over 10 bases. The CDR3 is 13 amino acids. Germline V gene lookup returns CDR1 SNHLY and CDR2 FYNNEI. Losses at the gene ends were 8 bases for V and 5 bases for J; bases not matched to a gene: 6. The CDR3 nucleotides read TGTGCCAGCGGTAGGGACAGGGGCGACGAGCAGTACTTC. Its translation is CASGRDRGDEQYF.

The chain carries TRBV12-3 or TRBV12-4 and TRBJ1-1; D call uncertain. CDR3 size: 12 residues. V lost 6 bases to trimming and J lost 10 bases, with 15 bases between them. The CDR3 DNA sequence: TGTGCCAGCAGCCCAGGAGGTTATCGAGCTTTCTTT. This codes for CASSPGGYRAFF.

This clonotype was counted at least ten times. The chain's CDR3 is CASSFPGMNTEAFF. The CDR3 nucleotides read TGTGCCAGCAGCTTTCCAGGGATGAACACTGAAGCTTTCTTT. This chain uses TRBV7-9 with TRBJ1-1; D is possibly TRBD1 (5 bases). The CDR3 has 14 residues. Trimming pared 3 bases from V and 0 bases from J, leaving 8 bases between. Germline assignment: CDR1 SEHNR and CDR2 FQNEAQ (reference sequence).

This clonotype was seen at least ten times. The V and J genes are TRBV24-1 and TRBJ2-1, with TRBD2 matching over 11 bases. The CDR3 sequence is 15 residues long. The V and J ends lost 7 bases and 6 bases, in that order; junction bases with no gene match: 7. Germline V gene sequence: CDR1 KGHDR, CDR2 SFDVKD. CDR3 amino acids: CATSLLAGVLNEQFF. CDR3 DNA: TGTGCCACCAGCCTACTAGCGGGAGTTCTCAATGAGCAGTTCTTC.

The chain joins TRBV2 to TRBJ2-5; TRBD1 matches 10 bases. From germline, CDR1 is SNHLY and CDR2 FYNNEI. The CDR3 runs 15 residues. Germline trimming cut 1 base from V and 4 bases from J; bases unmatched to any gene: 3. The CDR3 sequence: CASSEVRTGGETQYF. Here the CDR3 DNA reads TGTGCCAGCAGTGAAGTTAGGACAGGGGGAGAGACCCAGTACTTC.

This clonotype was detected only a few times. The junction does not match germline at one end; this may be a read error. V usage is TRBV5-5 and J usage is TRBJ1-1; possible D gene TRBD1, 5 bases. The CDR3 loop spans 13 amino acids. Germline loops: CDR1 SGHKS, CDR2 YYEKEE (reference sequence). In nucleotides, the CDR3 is TGTGCCAGCAGCACTCCCGGGACGTCCTTCGGGATCTTT. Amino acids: CASSTPGTSFGIF.

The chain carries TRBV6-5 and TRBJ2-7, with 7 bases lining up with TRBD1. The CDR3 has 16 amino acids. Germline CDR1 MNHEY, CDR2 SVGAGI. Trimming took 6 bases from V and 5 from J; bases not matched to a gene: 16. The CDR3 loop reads CASSHPGQPNIHEQYF. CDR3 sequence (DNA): TGTGCCAGCAGCCACCCGGGACAGCCTAATATACACGAGCAGTACTTC.

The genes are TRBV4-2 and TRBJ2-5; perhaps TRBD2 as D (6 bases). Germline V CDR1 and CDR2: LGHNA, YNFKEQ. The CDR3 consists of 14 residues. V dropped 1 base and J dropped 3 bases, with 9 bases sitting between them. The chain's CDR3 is CASSQVSGEETQYF. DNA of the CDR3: TGTGCCAGCAGCCAAGTTAGCGGAGAAGAGACCCAGTACTTC.

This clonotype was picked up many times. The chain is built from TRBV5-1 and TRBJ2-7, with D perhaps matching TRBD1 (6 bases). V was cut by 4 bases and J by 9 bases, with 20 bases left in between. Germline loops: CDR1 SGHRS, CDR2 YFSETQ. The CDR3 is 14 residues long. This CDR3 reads CASSRDNDLSVQYF. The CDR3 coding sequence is TGCGCCAGCAGCCGGGACAATGACCTTAGCGTGCAGTACTTC. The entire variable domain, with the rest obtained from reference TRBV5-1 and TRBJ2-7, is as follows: KAGVTQTPRYLIKTRGQQVTLSCSPISGHRSVSWYQQTPGQGLQFLFEYFSETQRNKGNFPGRFSGRQFSNSRSEMNVSTLELGDSALYLCASSRDNDLSVQYFGPGTRLTVT.

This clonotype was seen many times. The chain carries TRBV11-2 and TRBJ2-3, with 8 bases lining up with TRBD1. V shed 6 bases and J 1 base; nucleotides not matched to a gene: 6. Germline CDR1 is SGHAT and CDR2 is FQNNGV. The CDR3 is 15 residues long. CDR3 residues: CASRRRGLGTDTQYF. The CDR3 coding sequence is TGTGCCAGCAGACGCAGGGGGCTCGGCACAGATACGCAGTATTTT.

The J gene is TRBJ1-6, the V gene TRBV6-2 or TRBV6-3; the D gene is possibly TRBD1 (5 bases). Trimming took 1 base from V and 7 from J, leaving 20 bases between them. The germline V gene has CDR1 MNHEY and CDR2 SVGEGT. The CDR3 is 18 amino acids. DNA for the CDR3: TGTGCCAGCAGTTACTTCGTGGCCTCAACAAGGGGCAATTCACCCCTCCACTTT. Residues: CASSYFVASTRGNSPLHF.

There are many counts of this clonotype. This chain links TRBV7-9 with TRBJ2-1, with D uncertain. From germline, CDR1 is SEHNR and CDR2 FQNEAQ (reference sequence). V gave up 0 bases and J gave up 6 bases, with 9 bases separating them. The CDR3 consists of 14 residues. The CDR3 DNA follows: TGTGCCAGCAGCTTAGCTGGAGCCTCCAATGAGCAGTTCTTC. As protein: CASSLAGASNEQFF.

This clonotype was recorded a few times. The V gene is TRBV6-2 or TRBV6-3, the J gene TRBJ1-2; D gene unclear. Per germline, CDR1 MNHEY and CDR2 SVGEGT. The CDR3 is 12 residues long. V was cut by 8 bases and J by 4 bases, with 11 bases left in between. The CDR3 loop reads CASRGPLYGYTF. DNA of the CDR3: TGTGCCAGCCGCGGTCCTCTCTATGGCTACACCTTC.

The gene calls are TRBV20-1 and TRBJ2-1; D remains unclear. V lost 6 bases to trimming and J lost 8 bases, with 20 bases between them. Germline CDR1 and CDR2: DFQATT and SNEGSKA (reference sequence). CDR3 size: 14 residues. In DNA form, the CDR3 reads TGCAGTGCCTCAAAAGGACCTCTTGTGGATGAGCAGTTCTTC. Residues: CSASKGPLVDEQFF.

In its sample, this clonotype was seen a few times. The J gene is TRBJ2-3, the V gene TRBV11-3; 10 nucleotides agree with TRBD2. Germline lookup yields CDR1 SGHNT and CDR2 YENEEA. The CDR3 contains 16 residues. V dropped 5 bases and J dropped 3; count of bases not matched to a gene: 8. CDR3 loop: CASSIRISGRTDTQYF. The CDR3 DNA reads TGTGCCAGCAGCATCAGGATTAGCGGGAGGACAGATACGCAGTATTTT.